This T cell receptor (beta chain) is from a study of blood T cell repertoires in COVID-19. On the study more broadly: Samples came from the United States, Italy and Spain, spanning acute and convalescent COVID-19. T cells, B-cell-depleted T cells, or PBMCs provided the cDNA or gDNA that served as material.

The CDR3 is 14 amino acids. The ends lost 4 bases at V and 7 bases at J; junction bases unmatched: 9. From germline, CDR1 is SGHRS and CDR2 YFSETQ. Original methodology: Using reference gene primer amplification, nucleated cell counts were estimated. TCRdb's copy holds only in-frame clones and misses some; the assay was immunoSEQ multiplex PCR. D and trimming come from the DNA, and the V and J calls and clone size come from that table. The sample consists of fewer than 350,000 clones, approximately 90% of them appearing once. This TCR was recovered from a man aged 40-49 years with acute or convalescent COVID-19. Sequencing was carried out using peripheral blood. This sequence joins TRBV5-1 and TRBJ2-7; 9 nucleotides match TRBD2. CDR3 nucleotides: TGCGCCAGCAGCCCCCCGACTAGCGGCGGGGAGCAGTACTTC. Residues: CASSPPTSGGEQYF.